Sequencing of this T cell receptor (beta chain) was carried out in a study of T-cell memory formation after mild COVID-19 (dated by TCRdb to about 2021). As for the study more broadly: TCR sequence clusters from the two donors were found to be largely donor specific. In two donors, T-cell clones that expanded and contracted after mild COVID-19 were tracked by sequencing TCRalpha and TCRbeta repertoires over time. Two young, previously healthy adult volunteers, one female and one male, were included in the cohort. The full study reports these points: The study included only a couple of mild cases, and larger cohorts that include severe cases with pre-infection samples were judged to be necessary. Some responding clones were found in pre-infection memory, which suggests that pre-existing cross-reactive memory T cells took part in the SARS-CoV-2 response. Whether the second-wave clones peaking on day 37 were SARS-CoV-2 specific was not confirmed. From day 15 to 85, contracting clones showed balanced CD4/CD8 phenotypes, whereas a second wave of clones that expanded from day 15 to 37 leaned towards CD4+. Contracting CD4+ clones appeared mostly in the CM and EM memory subsets, whereas CD8+ clones were enriched in EMRA.

Sequenced using an Illumina NovaSeq 6000. TCRalpha and TCRbeta cDNA libraries were built by 5'RACE with constant-segment primers, adding sample barcodes and unique molecular identifiers. Trizol reagent was used to extract RNA from every sample. Libraries were amplified in two PCR steps, with a second sample barcode and Illumina TruSeq adapters added in the second step. The libraries were sequenced on an Illumina NovaSeq using 2 x 150 bp paired-end reads. Under the source paper's analysis protocol: Demultiplexing of reads and collapsing into UMI-guided consensus sequences were performed with migec v1.2.7. Using mixcr v2.1.11, UMI consensuses were aligned to TRA and TRB V and J templates and then assembled into clonotypes. Expanded or contracted clonotypes were those called significant by both edgeR and NoisET, with noise models trained on biological replicates. edgeR calls used a false discovery rate-adjusted p below 0.01 and a log2 fold-change threshold of 1. As an exploratory analysis of dynamics, max-normalized trajectories of the 1000 most abundant clonotypes were examined by PCA with hierarchical clustering. Separately sequenced CD4+ and CD8+ repertoires were used to assign the CD4 or CD8 phenotype of responding clones. Starting from the raw public reads, TCRdb applied fastp trimming at Q25, assembled clones with MiXCR and retained in-frame beta chains. When rows share a CDR3 protein, they turn into one entry using the most common DNA and genes. The V and J calls follow TCRdb's processing rather than the paper's. The sample contains fewer than 350,000 distinct CDR3 sequences, roughly an eighth of them found a single time. Of the sample, roughly 21% is held by the ten largest clones.

PBMCs were isolated by Ficoll-Paque density gradient centrifugation. The germline V gene (reference sequence) specifies DFQATT as CDR1 and SNEGSKA as CDR2. The junction shows trimming of 0 bases on V and 3 bases on J, and the gene matches do not reach 4 bases of it. The CDR3, from cysteine to phenylalanine, totals 15 residues. Of all the DNA, just the CDR3 is kept, 45 bases in frame from base 1. This clonotype was seen a handful of times. The antigen this receptor binds is unknown. Within one base of it there is no much larger clone, and no base qualities were kept. The receptor comes from a young man who had mild COVID-19 (a few samples of this study predate the infection). The sample titles of this study are shuffled in the database, so cell type and time point are left out; the donor was told from shared clones. This sequence uses TRBV20-1 and TRBJ2-5, with TRBD2 matching 10 junction bases. The sequenced material came from PBMCs or a T cell subset sorted from them (not recorded which). The nucleotide sequence reads as follows: TGCAGTGCTAGAGAAGCAGCGGGGGGGAAAGAGACCCAGTACTTC. It codes for CSAREAAGGKETQYF.